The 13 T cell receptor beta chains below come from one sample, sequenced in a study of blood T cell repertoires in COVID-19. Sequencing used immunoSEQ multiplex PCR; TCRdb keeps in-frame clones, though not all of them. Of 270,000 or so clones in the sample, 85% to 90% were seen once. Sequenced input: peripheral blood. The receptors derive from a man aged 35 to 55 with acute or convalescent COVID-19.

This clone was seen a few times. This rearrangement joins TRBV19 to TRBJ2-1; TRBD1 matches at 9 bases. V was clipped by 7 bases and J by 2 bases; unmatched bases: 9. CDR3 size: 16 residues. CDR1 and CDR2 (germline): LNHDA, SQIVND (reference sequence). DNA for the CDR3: TGTGCCAGTACTCCCGGACAGGGGAGGGCCTACAATGAGCAGTTCTTC. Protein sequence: CASTPGQGRAYNEQFF.

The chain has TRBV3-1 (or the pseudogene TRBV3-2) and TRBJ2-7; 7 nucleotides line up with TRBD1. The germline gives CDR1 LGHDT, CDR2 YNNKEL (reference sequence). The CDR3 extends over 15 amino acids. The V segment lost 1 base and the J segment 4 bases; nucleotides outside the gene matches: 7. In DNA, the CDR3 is TGTGCCAGCAGCCAAGCGGGAACAGGGGAGTACGAGCAGTACTTC. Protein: CASSQAGTGEYEQYF.

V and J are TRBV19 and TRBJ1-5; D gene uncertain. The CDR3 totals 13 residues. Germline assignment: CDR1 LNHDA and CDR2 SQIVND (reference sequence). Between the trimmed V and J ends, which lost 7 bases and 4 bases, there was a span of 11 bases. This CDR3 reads CASTGRDNQPQHF. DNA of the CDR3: TGTGCCAGTACCGGACGGGATAATCAGCCCCAGCATTTT.

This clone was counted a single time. In DNA form, the CDR3 reads TGTGCCAGTAGTCTTCCGATTTTCGGTAGCAATCAGCCCCAGCATTTT. Amino acids: CASSLPIFGSNQPQHF. This chain uses TRBV19 with TRBJ1-5; D is unclear. The CDR3 is made up of 16 amino acids. The V and J ends lost 5 bases and 0 bases respectively, with 14 bases between them. Germline V gene sequence: CDR1 LNHDA, CDR2 SQIVND (reference sequence).

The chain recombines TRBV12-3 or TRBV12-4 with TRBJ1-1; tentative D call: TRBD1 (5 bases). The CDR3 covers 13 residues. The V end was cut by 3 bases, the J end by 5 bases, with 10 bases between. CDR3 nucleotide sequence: TGTGCCAGCAGTTTTTCGGCAGGGACTGAAGCTTTCTTT. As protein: CASSFSAGTEAFF.

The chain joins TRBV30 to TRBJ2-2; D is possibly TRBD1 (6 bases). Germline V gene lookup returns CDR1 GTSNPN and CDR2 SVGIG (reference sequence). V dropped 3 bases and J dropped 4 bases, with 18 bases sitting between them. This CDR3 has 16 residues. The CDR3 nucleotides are TGTGCCTGGAGCCCCGGGACATTCGAGCCCACCGGGGAGCTGTTTTTT. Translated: CAWSPGTFEPTGELFF.

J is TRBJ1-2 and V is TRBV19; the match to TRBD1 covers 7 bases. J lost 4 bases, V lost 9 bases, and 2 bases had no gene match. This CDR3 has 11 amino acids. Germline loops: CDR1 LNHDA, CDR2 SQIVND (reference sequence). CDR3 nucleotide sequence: TGTGCCAGCGGACAGGTCTATGGCTACACCTTC. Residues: CASGQVYGYTF.

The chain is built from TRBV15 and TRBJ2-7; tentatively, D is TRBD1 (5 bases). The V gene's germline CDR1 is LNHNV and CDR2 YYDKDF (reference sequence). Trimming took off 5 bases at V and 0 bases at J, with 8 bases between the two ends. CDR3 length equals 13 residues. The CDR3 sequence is CATSQGFSYEQYF. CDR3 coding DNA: TGTGCCACCAGCCAGGGTTTCTCCTACGAGCAGTACTTC.

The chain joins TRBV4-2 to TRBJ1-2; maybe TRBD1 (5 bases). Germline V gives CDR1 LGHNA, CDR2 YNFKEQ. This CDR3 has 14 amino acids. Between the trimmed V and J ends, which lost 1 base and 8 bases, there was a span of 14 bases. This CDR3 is CASSQGWWEGGYTF. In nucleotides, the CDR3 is TGTGCCAGCAGCCAAGGGTGGTGGGAGGGGGGCTACACCTTC.

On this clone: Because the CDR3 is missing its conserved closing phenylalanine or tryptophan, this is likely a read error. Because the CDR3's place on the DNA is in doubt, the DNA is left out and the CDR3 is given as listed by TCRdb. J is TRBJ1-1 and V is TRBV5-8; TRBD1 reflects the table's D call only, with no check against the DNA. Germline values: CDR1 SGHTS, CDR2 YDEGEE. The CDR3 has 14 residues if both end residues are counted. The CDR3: CASSSTTGGFDSFY.

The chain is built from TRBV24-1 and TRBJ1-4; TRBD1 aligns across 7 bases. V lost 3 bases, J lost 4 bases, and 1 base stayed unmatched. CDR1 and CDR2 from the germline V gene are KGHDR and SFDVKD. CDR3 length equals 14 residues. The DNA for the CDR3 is TGTGCCACCAGTGATGGACAGGTTAATGAAAAACTGTTTTTT. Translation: CATSDGQVNEKLFF.

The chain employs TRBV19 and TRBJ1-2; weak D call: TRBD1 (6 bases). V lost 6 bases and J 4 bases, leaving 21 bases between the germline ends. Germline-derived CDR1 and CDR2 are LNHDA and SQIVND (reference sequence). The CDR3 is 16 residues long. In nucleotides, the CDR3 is TGTGCCAGTAGCGACCCACCCTGGGGACACCCCTATGGCTACACCTTC. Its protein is CASSDPPWGHPYGYTF.

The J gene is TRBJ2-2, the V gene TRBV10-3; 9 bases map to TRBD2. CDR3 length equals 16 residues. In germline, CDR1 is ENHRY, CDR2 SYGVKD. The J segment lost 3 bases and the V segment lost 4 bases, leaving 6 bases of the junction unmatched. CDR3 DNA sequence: TGTGCCATCAGTGCAAGCGGGACTAGCTACACCGGGGAGCTGTTTTTT. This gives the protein CAISASGTSYTGELFF.